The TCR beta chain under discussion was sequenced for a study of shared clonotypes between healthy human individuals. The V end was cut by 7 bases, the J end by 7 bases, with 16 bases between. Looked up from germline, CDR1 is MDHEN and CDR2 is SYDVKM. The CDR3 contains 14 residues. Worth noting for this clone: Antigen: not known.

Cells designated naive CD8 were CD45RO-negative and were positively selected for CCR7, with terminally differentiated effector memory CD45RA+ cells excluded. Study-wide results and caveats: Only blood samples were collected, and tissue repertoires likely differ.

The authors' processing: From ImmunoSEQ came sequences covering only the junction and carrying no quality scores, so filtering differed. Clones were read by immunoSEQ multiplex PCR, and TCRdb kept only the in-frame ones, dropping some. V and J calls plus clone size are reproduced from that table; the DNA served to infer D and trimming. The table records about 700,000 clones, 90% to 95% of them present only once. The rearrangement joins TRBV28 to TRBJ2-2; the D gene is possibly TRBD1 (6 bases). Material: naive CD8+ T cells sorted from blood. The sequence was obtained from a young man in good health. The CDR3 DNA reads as TGTGCCAGCACCAGGGGTAGTAGGGGCGGGGAGCTGTTTTTT. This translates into CASTRGSRGGELFF.